A single sample is the source of the 18 T cell receptor beta chains below, sequenced in a study of blood T cell repertoires in COVID-19. The protocol was immunoSEQ multiplex PCR, while the TCRdb copy is restricted to in-frame clones and leaves out a portion. The table includes roughly 52,000 clones, 89% detected once. The sequencing input was peripheral blood. The receptor set was obtained from a human donor in a cohort sampled during active COVID-19.

V and J are TRBV6-6 and TRBJ1-6, with D possibly matching TRBD1 (5 bases). The V end was cut by 0 bases, the J end by 9 bases, with 15 bases between. This CDR3 contains 16 residues. Germline V gene sequence: CDR1 MNHNY, CDR2 SVGAGI (reference sequence). CDR3 sequence (DNA): TGTGCCAGCAGTTACTCGCCAGGGCGGAGACGTTCACCCCTCCACTTT. Translation: CASSYSPGRRRSPLHF.

The chain is built from TRBV3-1 (or the pseudogene TRBV3-2) and TRBJ2-5, with 15 bases that match TRBD2. Per the germline V gene, CDR1 is LGHDT and CDR2 is YNNKEL (reference sequence). CDR3 length equals 15 residues. V shed 4 bases, J shed 4 bases, and the junction held 1 base outside the gene matches. The CDR3 sequence: CASSLGLAGGETQYF. CDR3 in DNA: TGTGCCAGCAGCCTGGGACTAGCGGGGGGAGAGACCCAGTACTTC.

This clone was seen once. The rearrangement uses TRBV5-5 and TRBJ1-3, with D perhaps TRBD1 (5 bases). Germline-derived CDR1 and CDR2 are SGHKS and YYEKEE (reference sequence). This CDR3 contains 15 residues. V gave up 0 bases and J gave up 4 bases, with 11 bases separating them. The CDR3 nucleotides read TGTGCCAGCAGCTTGGCGTCGACAGTCGGAAACACCATATATTTT. It yields the protein CASSLASTVGNTIYF. The full variable domain, completed using reference TRBV5-5 and TRBJ1-3, is DAGVTQSPTHLIKTRGQQVTLRCSPISGHKSVSWYQQVLGQGPQFIFQYYEKEERGRGNFPDRFSARQFPNYSSELNVNALLLGDSALYLCASSLASTVGNTIYFGEGSWLTVV.

The chain carries TRBV4-3 and TRBJ2-2; D not resolved. The CDR3 contains 14 residues. The V gene lost 1 base and the J gene lost 4 bases, with 7 bases spanning the gap. Germline assignment: CDR1 LGHNA and CDR2 YSLEER. CDR3 amino acids: CASSQAGFTGELFF. The CDR3 coding sequence is TGCGCCAGCAGCCAAGCAGGATTCACCGGGGAGCTGTTTTTT.

The rearrangement links TRBV4-1 to TRBJ2-7, with a tentative D call TRBD1 (5 bases). This CDR3 comprises 14 residues. Looked up from germline, CDR1 is MGHRA and CDR2 is YSYEKL. Trimming stripped 1 base from V and 3 bases from J, with 10 bases between. The CDR3: CASSQVSRDYEQYF. CDR3 DNA: TGCGCCAGCAGCCAAGTTTCCAGGGACTACGAGCAGTACTTC.

This chain uses TRBV19 with TRBJ1-5, with TRBD1 identical over 7 bases. Germline-derived CDR1 and CDR2 are LNHDA and SQIVND (reference sequence). V lost 5 bases and J lost 0; bases outside the gene matches: 4. CDR3 length: 15 residues. CDR3 loop: CASSFGQDSNQPQHF. The CDR3 DNA reads TGTGCCAGTAGTTTCGGACAGGATAGCAATCAGCCCCAGCATTTT.

This chain links TRBV18 with TRBJ1-6; 7 bases map to TRBD1. Germline V gene lookup returns CDR1 KGHSH and CDR2 LQKENI. CDR3 length: 16 residues. V was pared by 1 base and J by 7 bases, with 7 bases of the junction left unmatched. In DNA, the CDR3 is TGTGCCAGCTCACCACAGGGGGCGGGTTGGAATTCACCCCTCCACTTT. It translates to CASSPQGAGWNSPLHF. Complete variable domain (other parts from reference TRBV18 and TRBJ1-6): NAGVMQNPRHLVRRRGQEARLRCSPMKGHSHVYWYRQLPEEGLKFMVYLQKENIIDESGMPKERFSAEFPKEGPSILRIQQVVRGDSAAYFCASSPQGAGWNSPLHFGNGTRLTVT.

The genes are TRBV11-2 and TRBJ2-1; 7 bases map to TRBD2. Germline values: CDR1 SGHAT, CDR2 FQNNGV. There are 13 residues in the CDR3. With 3 bases clipped from V and 6 bases from J, the junction kept 2 bases outside the gene matches. The CDR3 loop is CASSFPGGNEQFF. The CDR3 DNA is TGTGCCAGCAGCTTTCCGGGGGGCAATGAGCAGTTCTTC.

The chain employs TRBV11-2 and TRBJ2-3, with TRBD2 matching over 8 bases. The V segment lost 6 bases and the J segment 5 bases; nucleotides outside the gene matches: 7. Germline V CDR1 and CDR2: SGHAT, FQNNGV. This CDR3 spans 14 amino acids. The CDR3, as DNA: TGTGCCAGCAGTCCCGGGGGGGCAGGAGATACGCAGTATTTT. Its protein is CASSPGGAGDTQYF.

V and J are TRBV7-9 and TRBJ2-7; 8 positions agree with TRBD1. The CDR3 length is 15 residues. The ends lost 5 bases at V and 3 bases at J; junction bases unmatched: 9. The germline gives CDR1 SEHNR, CDR2 FQNEAQ (reference sequence). The CDR3 sequence is CASSPPDRAGYEQYF. CDR3 DNA: TGTGCCAGCAGCCCTCCGGACAGGGCTGGCTACGAGCAGTACTTC. The complete variable domain, with remaining parts taken from reference TRBV7-9 and TRBJ2-7, reads DTGVSQNPRHKITKRGQNVTFRCDPISEHNRLYWYRQTLGQGPEFLTYFQNEAQLEKSRLLSDRFSAERPKGSFSTLEIQRTEQGDSAMYLCASSPPDRAGYEQYFGPGTRLTVT.

DNA of the CDR3: TGTGCCAGCAGTGGACAGAGGGCAGATACGCAGTATTTT. Translated, it gives CASSGQRADTQYF. V is TRBV12-3 or TRBV12-4 and J is TRBJ2-3; the D gene is possibly TRBD1 (6 bases). The CDR3 runs to 13 residues. The V and J ends lost 5 bases and 4 bases respectively, with 10 bases between them.

This rearrangement joins TRBV29-1 to TRBJ1-1; perhaps TRBD1 as D (6 bases). The CDR3 covers 15 residues. CDR1 and CDR2 from the germline V gene are SQVTM and ANQGSEA. Trimming removed 0 bases from V and 3 bases from J, with 14 bases in between. As DNA, the CDR3 is TGCAGCGTTGAAGATAGAGTAGGGGGGGACACTGAAGCTTTCTTT. It encodes CSVEDRVGGDTEAFF.

A note on this clone: Since the CDR3 does not end with the conserved phenylalanine or tryptophan, this likely comes from a read error. The DNA is left out, because the CDR3 cannot be placed on it with certainty; the CDR3 is given as TCRdb lists it. This chain joins TRBV6-1 and TRBJ1-1; no check of the table's D call, TRBD1, against the DNA was made. The CDR3 sequence runs 10 residues, both termini included. Germline V gene lookup returns CDR1 MNHNS and CDR2 SASEGT. CDR3 sequence: CASSESGVPG.

The chain links TRBV5-1 to TRBJ1-3; 7 bases fit TRBD1. This CDR3 comprises 14 residues. The ends lost 6 bases at V and 0 bases at J; junction bases unmatched: 3. CDR1 and CDR2 from the germline V gene are SGHRS and YFSETQ. The CDR3 loop is CASTTGPSGNTIYF. The CDR3 bases are TGCGCCAGCACGACAGGGCCCTCTGGAAACACCATATATTTT. Full variable domain (missing parts from reference TRBV5-1 and TRBJ1-3): KAGVTQTPRYLIKTRGQQVTLSCSPISGHRSVSWYQQTPGQGLQFLFEYFSETQRNKGNFPGRFSGRQFSNSRSEMNVSTLELGDSALYLCASTTGPSGNTIYFGEGSWLTVV.

J is TRBJ1-1 and V is TRBV7-2, with 7 bases aligning to TRBD1. CDR1 and CDR2 (germline): SGHTA, FQGNSA. J was trimmed by 5 bases and V by 5 bases; bases with no gene match: 11. The CDR3 contains 15 residues. CDR3 sequence (DNA): TGTGCCAGCAGCCCCAGACAGGGAAGAAAAACTGAAGCTTTCTTT. Protein sequence: CASSPRQGRKTEAFF. Full variable domain (missing parts from reference TRBV7-2 and TRBJ1-1): GAGVSQSPSNKVTEKGKDVELRCDPISGHTALYWYRQSLGQGLEFLIYFQGNSAPDKSGLPSDRFSAERTGGSVSTLTIQRTQQEDSAVYLCASSPRQGRKTEAFFGQGTRLTVV.

The rearrangement links TRBV18 to TRBJ2-7; 10 bases fit TRBD1. Trimming cost V 0 bases and J 2 bases; bases outside gene matches: 1. The CDR3 has 15 residues. From germline, CDR1 is KGHSH and CDR2 LQKENI. The CDR3, as DNA: TGTGCCAGCTCACCACCGGGACAGGGGCCCTACGAGCAGTACTTC. Translating it yields CASSPPGQGPYEQYF.

This rearrangement joins TRBV5-1 to TRBJ2-5; 10 bases are shared with TRBD2. The CDR3 spans 17 residues. With V trimmed by 3 bases and J by 9 bases, 17 bases remained unmatched. Per the germline V gene, CDR1 is SGHRS and CDR2 is YFSETQ. The CDR3 DNA is TGCGCCAGCAGCTCCGCACCGTCGGGACTAGCGCGAAGGGCCCAGTACTTC. Residues: CASSSAPSGLARRAQYF.

This clone was observed a few times. V gene TRBV10-1 combines with J gene TRBJ1-5, with 8 bases identical to TRBD1. V was clipped by 2 bases and J by 6 bases; unmatched bases: 0. Germline V CDR1 and CDR2: WNHNN, SYGVQD (reference sequence). The CDR3 is 13 amino acids. CDR3: CASSEGTGQPQHF. CDR3 nucleotides: TGCGCCAGCAGTGAGGGGACAGGTCAGCCCCAGCATTTT.